This T cell receptor beta chain was identified during a study of blood T cells in healthy people across ages (dated by TCRdb to the mid-2010s). Background for the entire study: In model experiments, roughly one uniquely barcoded TCR beta cDNA molecule per two T cells was captured by template switching. To avoid experimental bias, donors of different ages were randomly spread across the sequencing lanes. The study analyzed two additional independent replicas of 1 million unique cDNA reads from the same blood draw for two donors, one aged 18 to 30 and one aged 80 or older. The study measured age-related changes in TCR beta repertoire diversity using deep sequencing normalized with unique cDNA molecular identifiers. The donors were divided into four age groups: young (average approximately 16 years), middle-aged (approximately 39), aged (under 70) and long-lived (nearly 85). The investigation overall reported the following: Compared with the aged group, more naive CD4+ T cells, fewer expanded clones and increased TCR diversity were shown by the long-lived group, suggesting age selection. Estimates of total diversity based on one million sequenced T cells were considered lower bounds and underestimates. A strong correlation was found between observed TCR beta diversity and the percentage of naive T cells measured by flow cytometry. Conclusive comparison of naive and antigen-experienced compartments was prevented by the profiling of bulk unsorted PBMCs. Because the CMV infection status of the donors was unknown, age-related changes in expanded clonotypes may potentially have been confounded. As age increased, observed TCR beta diversity per million T cells dropped in a roughly linear way, and a significant reduction was already evident by age 40.

Systemically healthy Caucasian individuals from Russia, 39 in total and aged roughly 6 to 100 years, were included as donors. Around 10 milliliters of peripheral blood were drawn from each donor into EDTA-treated Vacutainer tubes. Ficoll-Paque density-gradient centrifugation was used to isolate PBMCs, with at least 7 million obtained per sample. Trizol reagent was used to extract total RNA from PBMCs, with at least 6 micrograms per sample. Naive CD45RAhigh/CD27high T cell percentages were measured by flow cytometry on a PBMC aliquot from every donor. For this clonotype: Its binding antigen is unknown. Mismatch with germline at one junction end may stem from a read error.

The method was 5' RACE. TCRdb names Illumina HiSeq 2500 as the instrument used. The second PCR ran for about 7 to 11 cycles and used a J-beta primer mix along with a sample-barcoded 5' primer. A template-switch 5' adaptor carrying 12 random nucleotides introduced a unique molecular identifier onto each TCR beta cDNA molecule. Each sample yielded at least 3 million CDR3-containing paired-end reads. First-strand cDNA synthesis was performed from all RNA using the Mint cDNA synthesis kit, with priming by a TRBC-specific oligonucleotide. All cDNA was treated with uracil-DNA glycosylase and then went through a first 18-cycle PCR with the universal primers M1SS and BC2_uni_R. As for the original processing: Each sample was normalized by randomly selecting 1 million high-quality reads, each carrying a distinct molecular identifier. Reads with shared molecular identifiers were discarded instead of being binned into consensus sequences. CDR3 identification, clonotype clustering and error correction used MiTCR with a Q25 quality threshold and the strictest error-elimination algorithm. A nonparametric unseen species model with Euler transformation was used to estimate lower-bound total TCR beta diversity. In-frame beta chains were kept once TCRdb had trimmed the public reads at Q25 with fastp and called clones with MiXCR. Each entry is one CDR3 protein sequence, shown with its most common DNA and genes. Here the V and J calls rest on TCRdb's processing, not on the authors' analysis. Recorded for this sample are over 1,500,000 distinct CDR3 sequences; around half of them occurred a single time. The top ten hold approximately 2.1% of the sample.

Including the terminal cysteine and phenylalanine, the CDR3 comprises 16 residues. Kept here is only the CDR3 DNA, which spans 48 bases and is read in frame from base 1. The sequence is built from TRBV12-3 or TRBV12-4 and TRBJ1-5; D gene: possibly TRBD1, on 5 matching bases. Sequencing was performed on blood. The sequence was collected from a woman in her 40s in good health. The DNA sequence is as follows: TGTGCCAGCAGTTTAGGGAGGGGTCGTGGCAATCTGCCCCAGCATTTT. It encodes CASSLGRGRGNLPQHF.